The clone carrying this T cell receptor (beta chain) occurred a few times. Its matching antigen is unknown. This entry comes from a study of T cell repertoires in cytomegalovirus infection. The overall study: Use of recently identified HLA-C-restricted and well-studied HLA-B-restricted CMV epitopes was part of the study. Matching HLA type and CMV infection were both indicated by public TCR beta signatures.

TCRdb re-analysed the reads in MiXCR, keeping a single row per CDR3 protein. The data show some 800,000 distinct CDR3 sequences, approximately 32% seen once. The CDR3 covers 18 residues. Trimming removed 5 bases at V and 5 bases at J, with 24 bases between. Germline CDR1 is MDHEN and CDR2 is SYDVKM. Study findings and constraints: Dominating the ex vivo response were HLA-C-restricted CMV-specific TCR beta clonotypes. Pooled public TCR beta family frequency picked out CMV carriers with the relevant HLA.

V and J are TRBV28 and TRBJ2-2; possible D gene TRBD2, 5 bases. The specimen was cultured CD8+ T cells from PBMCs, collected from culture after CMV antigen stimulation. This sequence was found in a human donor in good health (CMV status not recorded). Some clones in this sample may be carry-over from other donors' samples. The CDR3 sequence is CASSPLEGTSRGTGELFF. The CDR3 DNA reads TGTGCCAGCAGTCCCCTAGAGGGTACCTCGCGTGGGACCGGGGAGCTGTTTTTT.